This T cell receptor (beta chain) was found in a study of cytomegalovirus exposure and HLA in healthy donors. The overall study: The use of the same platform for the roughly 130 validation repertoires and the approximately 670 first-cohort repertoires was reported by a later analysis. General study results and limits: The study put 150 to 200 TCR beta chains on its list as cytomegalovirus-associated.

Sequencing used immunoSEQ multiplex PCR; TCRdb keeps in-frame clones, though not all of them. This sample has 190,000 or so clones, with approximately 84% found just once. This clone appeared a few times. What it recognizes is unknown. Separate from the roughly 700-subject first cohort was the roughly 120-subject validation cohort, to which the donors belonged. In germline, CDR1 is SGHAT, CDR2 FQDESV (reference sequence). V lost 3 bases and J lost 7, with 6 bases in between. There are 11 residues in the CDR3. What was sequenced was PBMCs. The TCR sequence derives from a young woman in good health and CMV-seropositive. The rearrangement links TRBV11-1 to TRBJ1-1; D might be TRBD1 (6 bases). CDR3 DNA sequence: TGTGCCAGCAGCTTCAGGGGTGAAGCTTTCTTT. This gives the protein CASSFRGEAFF. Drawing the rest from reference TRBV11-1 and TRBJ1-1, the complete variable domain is EAEVAQSPRYKITEKSQAVAFWCDPISGHATLYWYRQILGQGPELLVQFQDESVVDDSQLPKDRFSAERLKGVDSTLKIQPAELGDSAMYLCASSFRGEAFFGQGTRLTVV.